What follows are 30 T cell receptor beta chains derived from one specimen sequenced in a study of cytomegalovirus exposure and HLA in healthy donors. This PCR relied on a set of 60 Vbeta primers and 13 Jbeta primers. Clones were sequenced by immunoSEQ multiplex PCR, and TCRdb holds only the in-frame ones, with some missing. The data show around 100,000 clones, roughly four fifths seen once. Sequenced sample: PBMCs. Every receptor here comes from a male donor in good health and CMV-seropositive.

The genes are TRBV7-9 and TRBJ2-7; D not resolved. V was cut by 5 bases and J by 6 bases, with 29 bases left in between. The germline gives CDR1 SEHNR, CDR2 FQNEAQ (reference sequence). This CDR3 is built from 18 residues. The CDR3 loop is CASSPRSRRVVGHSEQYF. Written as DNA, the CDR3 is TGTGCCAGCAGCCCCAGATCCCGACGGGTCGTGGGTCATTCCGAGCAGTACTTC.

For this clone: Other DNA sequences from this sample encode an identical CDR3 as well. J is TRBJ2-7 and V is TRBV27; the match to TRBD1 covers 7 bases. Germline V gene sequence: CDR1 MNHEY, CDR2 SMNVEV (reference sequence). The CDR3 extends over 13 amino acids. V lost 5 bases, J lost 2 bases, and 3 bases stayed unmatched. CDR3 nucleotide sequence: TGTGCCAGCAGTCTAGGGACAGCCTACGAGCAGTACTTC. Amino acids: CASSLGTAYEQYF.

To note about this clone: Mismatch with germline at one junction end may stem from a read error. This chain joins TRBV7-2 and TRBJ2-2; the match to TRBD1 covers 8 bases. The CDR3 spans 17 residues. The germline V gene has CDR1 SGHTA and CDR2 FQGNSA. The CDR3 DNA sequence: TGTGCCAGCAGCATAGCGCCCCGACAGGGGAGGACCGGGGAGCTGTTTTTT. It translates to CASSIAPRQGRTGELFF. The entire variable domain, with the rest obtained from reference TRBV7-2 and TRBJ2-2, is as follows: GAGVSQSPSNKVTEKGKDVELRCDPISGHTALYWYRQSLGQGLEFLIYFQGNSAPDKSGLPSDRFSAERTGGSVSTLTIQRTQQEDSAVYLCASSIAPRQGRTGELFFGEGSRLTVL.

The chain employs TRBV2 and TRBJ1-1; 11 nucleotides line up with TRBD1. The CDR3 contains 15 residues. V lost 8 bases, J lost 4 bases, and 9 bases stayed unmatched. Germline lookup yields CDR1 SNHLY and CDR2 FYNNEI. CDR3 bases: TGTGCCAGCGTCCGATCGGGACAGGGGGGCACTGAAGCTTTCTTT. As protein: CASVRSGQGGTEAFF.

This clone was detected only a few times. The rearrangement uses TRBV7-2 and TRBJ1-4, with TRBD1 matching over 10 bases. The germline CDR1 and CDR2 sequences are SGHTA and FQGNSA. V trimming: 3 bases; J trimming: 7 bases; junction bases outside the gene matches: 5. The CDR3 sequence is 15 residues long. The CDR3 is CASSFLDRGREKLFF. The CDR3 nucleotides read TGTGCCAGCAGCTTCCTTGACAGGGGGCGTGAAAAACTGTTTTTT.

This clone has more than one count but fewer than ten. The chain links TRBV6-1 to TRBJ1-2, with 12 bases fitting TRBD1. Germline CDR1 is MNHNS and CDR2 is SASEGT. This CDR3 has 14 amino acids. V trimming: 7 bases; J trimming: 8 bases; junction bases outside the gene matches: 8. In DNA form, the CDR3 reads TGTGCCAGCATACGGGACAGGGGGCAATGGGGCTACACCTTC. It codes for CASIRDRGQWGYTF.

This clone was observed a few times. This CDR3 is CASSDKGPYEQYF. CDR3 bases: TGTGCCAGCAGCGATAAGGGGCCTTACGAGCAGTACTTC. The gene calls are TRBV7-9 and TRBJ2-7; a weak D match, TRBD1 (5 bases). Deletions cut 5 bases from V and 4 bases from J, with 12 bases between. Germline V gene lookup returns CDR1 SEHNR and CDR2 FQNEAQ (reference sequence). The CDR3 sequence is 13 residues long.

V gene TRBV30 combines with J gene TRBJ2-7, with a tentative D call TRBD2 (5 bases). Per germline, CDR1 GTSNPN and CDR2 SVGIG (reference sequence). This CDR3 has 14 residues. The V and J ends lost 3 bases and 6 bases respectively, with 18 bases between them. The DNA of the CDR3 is TGTGCCTGGAGACCCCTGGTAGGCGGACTCGAGCAGTACTTC. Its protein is CAWRPLVGGLEQYF.

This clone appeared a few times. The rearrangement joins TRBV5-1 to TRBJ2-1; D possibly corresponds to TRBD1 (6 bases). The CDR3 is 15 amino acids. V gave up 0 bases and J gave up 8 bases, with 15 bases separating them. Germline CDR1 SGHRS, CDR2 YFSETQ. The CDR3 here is CASSLGDRNFDEQFF. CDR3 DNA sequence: TGCGCCAGCAGCTTGGGAGACAGGAACTTCGATGAGCAGTTCTTC.

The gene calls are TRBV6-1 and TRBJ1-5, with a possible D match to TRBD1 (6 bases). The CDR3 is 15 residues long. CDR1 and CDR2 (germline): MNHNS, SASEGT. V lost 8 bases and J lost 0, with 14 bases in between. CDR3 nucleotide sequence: TGTGCCAGCGGCGAAAGGGGGTATAGCAATCAGCCCCAGCATTTT. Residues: CASGERGYSNQPQHF.

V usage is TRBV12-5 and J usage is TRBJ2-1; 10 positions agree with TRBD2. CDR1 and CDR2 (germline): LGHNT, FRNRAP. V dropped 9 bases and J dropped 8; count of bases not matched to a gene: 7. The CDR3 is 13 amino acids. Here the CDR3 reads CASSKRGGYEQFF. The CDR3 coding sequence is TGTGCTAGCTCCAAGCGGGGGGGATATGAGCAGTTCTTC.

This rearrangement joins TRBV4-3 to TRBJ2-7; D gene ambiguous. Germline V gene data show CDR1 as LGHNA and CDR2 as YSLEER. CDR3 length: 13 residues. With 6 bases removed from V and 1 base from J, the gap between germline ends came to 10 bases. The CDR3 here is CASRKTGSYEQYF. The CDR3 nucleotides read TGCGCCAGCAGGAAGACTGGATCCTACGAGCAGTACTTC.

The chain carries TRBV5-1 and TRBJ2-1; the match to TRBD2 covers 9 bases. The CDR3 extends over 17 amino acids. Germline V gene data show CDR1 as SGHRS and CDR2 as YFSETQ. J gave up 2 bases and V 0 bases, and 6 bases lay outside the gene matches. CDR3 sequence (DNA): TGCGCCAGCAGCTTGGGGAGGCGGGGGGGGACCTACAATGAGCAGTTCTTC. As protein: CASSLGRRGGTYNEQFF.

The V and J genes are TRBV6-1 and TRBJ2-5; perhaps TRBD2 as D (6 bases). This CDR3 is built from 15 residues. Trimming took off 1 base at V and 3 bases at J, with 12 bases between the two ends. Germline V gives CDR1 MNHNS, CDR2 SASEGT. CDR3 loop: CASSEDPGVKETQYF. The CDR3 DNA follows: TGTGCCAGCAGTGAAGACCCGGGGGTTAAAGAGACCCAGTACTTC.

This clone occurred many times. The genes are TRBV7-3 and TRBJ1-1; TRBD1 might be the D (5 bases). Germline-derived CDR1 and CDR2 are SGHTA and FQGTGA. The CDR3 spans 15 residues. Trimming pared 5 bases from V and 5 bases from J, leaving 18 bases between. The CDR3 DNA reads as TGTGCCAGCAGCCCAGACGGGGGGGATTTAACTGAAGCTTTCTTT. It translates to CASSPDGGDLTEAFF.

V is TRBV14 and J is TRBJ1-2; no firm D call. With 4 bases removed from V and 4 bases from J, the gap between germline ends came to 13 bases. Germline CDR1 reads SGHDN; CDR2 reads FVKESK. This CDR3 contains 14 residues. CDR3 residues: CASSPNHGGYGYTF. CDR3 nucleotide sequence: TGTGCCAGCAGCCCTAACCACGGCGGCTATGGCTACACCTTC.

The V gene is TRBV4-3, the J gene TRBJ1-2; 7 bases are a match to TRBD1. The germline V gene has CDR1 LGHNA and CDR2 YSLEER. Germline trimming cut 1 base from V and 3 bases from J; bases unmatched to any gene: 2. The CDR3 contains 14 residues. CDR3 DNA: TGCGCCAGCAGCCAAGGCAGGGGGGACTATGGCTACACCTTC. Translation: CASSQGRGDYGYTF.

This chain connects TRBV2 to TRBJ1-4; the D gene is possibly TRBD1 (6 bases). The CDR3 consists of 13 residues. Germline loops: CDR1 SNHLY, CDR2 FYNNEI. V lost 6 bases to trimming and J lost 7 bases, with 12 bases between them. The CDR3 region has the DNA TGTGCCAGCAGCAGGGGCCCGGCTGAAAAACTGTTTTTT. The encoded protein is CASSRGPAEKLFF.

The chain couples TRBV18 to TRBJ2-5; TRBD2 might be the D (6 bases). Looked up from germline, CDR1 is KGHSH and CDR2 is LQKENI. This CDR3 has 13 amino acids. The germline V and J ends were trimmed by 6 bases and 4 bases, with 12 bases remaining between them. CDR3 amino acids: CASSPHGRETQYF. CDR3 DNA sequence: TGTGCCAGCTCTCCCCACGGGAGAGAGACCCAGTACTTC.

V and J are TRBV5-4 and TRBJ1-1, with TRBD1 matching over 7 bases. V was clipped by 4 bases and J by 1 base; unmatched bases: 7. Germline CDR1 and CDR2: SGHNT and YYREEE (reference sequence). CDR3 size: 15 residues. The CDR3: CASSLRDSGNTEAFF. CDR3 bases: TGTGCCAGCAGCCTCCGGGACAGTGGGAACACTGAAGCTTTCTTT.

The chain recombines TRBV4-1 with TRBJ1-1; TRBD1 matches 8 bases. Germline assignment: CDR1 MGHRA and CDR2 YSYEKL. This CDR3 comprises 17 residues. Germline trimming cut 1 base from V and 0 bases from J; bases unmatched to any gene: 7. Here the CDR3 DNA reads TGCGCCAGCAGCCAAGGAGGCAGGGGGCCTTTGAACACTGAAGCTTTCTTT. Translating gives CASSQGGRGPLNTEAFF.

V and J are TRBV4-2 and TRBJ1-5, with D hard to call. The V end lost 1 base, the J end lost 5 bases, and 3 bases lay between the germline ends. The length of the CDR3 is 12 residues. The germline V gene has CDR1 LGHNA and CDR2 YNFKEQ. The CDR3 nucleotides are TGTGCCAGCAGCCAAGGAGATCAGCCCCAGCATTTT. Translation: CASSQGDQPQHF.

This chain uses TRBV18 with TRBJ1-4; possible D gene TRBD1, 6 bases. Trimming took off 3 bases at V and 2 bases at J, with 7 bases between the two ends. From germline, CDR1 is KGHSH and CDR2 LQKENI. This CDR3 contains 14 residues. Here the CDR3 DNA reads TGTGCCAGCTCACCCGGACAGACTAATGAAAAACTGTTTTTT. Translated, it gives CASSPGQTNEKLFF.

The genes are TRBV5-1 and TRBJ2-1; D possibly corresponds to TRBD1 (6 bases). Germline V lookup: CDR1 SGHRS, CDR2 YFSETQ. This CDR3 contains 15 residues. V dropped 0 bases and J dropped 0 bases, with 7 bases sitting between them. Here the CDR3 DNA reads TGCGCCAGCAGCTTGGGGACAGTCTCCTACAATGAGCAGTTCTTC. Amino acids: CASSLGTVSYNEQFF. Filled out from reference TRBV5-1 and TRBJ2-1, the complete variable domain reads KAGVTQTPRYLIKTRGQQVTLSCSPISGHRSVSWYQQTPGQGLQFLFEYFSETQRNKGNFPGRFSGRQFSNSRSEMNVSTLELGDSALYLCASSLGTVSYNEQFFGPGTRLTVL.

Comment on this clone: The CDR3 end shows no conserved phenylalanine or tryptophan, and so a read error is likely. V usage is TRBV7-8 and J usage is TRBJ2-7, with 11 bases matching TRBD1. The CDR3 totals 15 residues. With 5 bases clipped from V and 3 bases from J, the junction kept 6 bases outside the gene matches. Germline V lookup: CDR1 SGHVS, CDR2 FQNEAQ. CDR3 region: CASSQDRGLFYEQYS. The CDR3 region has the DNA TGTGCCAGCAGCCAGGACAGGGGGCTTTTCTACGAGCAGTACTCC.

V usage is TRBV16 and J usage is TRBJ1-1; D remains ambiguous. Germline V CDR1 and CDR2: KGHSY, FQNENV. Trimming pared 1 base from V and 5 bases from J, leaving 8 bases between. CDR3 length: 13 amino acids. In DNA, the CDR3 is TGTGCCAGCAGCCAATTGTTCGGGACTGAAGCTTTCTTT. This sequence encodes CASSQLFGTEAFF.

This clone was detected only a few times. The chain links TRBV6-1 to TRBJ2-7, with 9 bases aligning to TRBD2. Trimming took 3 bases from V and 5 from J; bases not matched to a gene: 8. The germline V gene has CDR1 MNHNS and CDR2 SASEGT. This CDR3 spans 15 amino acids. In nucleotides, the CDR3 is TGTGCCAGCAGTGAGGGTAGCGGGGGTTCCGACGAGCAGTACTTC. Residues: CASSEGSGGSDEQYF.

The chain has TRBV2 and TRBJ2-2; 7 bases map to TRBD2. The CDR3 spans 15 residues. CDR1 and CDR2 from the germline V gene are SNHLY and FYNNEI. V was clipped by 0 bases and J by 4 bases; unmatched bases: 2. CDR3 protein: CASSEAGGGTGELFF. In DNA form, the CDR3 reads TGTGCCAGCAGTGAAGCGGGGGGGGGCACCGGGGAGCTGTTTTTT.

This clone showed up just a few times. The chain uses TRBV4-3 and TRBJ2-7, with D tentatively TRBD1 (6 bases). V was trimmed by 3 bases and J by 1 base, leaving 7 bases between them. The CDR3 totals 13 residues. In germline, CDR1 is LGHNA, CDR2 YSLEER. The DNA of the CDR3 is TGCGCCAGCAGCCATGGACAGTCCTACGAGCAGTACTTC. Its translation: CASSHGQSYEQYF.

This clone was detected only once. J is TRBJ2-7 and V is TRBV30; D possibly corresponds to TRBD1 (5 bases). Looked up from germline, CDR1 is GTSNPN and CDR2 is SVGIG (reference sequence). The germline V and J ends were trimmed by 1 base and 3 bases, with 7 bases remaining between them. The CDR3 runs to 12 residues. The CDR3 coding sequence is TGTGCCTGGAGTGAAGACAGCTACGAGCAGTACTTC. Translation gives CAWSEDSYEQYF.